Included here is one T cell receptor beta chain sequence, with context. The antigen is unknown. One entry per CDR3 protein results from TCRdb running MiXCR on the reads. The table includes about 730 distinct CDR3 sequences, about 85% detected once. From RNA extracted from PBMCs, the TCR library was made. Collection of peripheral blood (around 10 milliliters) was done using EDTA tubes. The record originates from a study of regulatory T cells in long-lasting Graves disease. Whole-study results and caveats: Persistent Graves' patients showed reduced TCR diversity versus newly diagnosed patients. The small sample size may have reduced accuracy.

With 3 bases removed from V and 4 bases from J, the gap between germline ends came to 9 bases. Germline V gene lookup returns CDR1 DFQATT and CDR2 SNEGSKA (reference sequence). This CDR3 region has 12 residues. The rearrangement links TRBV20-1 to TRBJ1-2; tentatively, D is TRBD1 (6 bases). The source was peripheral blood mononuclear cells (PBMCs), collected with antithyroid drug treatment, in newly diagnosed or persistent Graves disease (not recorded which). The receptor was isolated from a woman younger than 30 with Graves disease. The CDR3 nucleotides are TGCAGTGCTAGGGGGGCTGTCTATGGCTACACCTTC. Encoded protein: CSARGAVYGYTF.